This passage covers 22 T cell receptor beta chains from one sample sequenced in a study of shared clonotypes between healthy human individuals. TCRdb's table, derived via immunoSEQ multiplex PCR, lists solely in-frame clones and lacks some. Altogether some 1.5 million clones are present, about 98% being singletons, with the ten largest covering approximately 0.45%. Source material: naive CD4+ T cells sorted from blood. Indicated subset: CD45RA+ positively selected. These receptors all come from a man aged 25 to 45 in good health.

The chain recombines TRBV5-1 with TRBJ2-6; D is ambiguous. The V gene's germline CDR1 is SGHRS and CDR2 YFSETQ. CDR3 size: 15 residues. Between the trimmed V and J ends, which lost 4 bases and 0 bases, there was a span of 8 bases. CDR3 in amino acids: CASSMTTSGANVLTF. The CDR3 coding sequence is TGCGCCAGCAGCATGACAACCTCTGGGGCCAACGTCCTGACTTTC.

The genes are TRBV7-8 and TRBJ2-7; 9 bases line up with TRBD1. This CDR3 region has 15 residues. Trimming cost V 1 base and J 4 bases; bases outside gene matches: 5. In germline, CDR1 is SGHVS, CDR2 FQNEAQ. For the CDR3, the DNA is TGTGCCAGCAGCTTAGACGGGACAGGGCCATACGAGCAGTACTTC. Its translation: CASSLDGTGPYEQYF.

The chain recombines TRBV28 with TRBJ2-7; 11 bases align to TRBD1. Per germline, CDR1 MDHEN and CDR2 SYDVKM. This CDR3 has 14 amino acids. Germline trimming cut 7 bases from V and 4 bases from J; bases unmatched to any gene: 6. The CDR3 region has the DNA TGTGCCAGCACCCGGACAGGGGGCCTATACGAGCAGTACTTC. Translation gives CASTRTGGLYEQYF.

The V gene is TRBV19, the J gene TRBJ2-3; 7 nucleotides agree with TRBD2. CDR1 is LNHDA, CDR2 SQIVND, per germline (reference sequence). V lost 2 bases to trimming and J lost 2 bases; unmatched junction nucleotides: 7. The CDR3 is 16 amino acids. CDR3 in DNA: TGTGCCAGTAGTATACCCGACCGACTAGCCACAGATACGCAGTATTTT. Protein: CASSIPDRLATDTQYF.

This clone was seen only once. The rearrangement links TRBV19 to TRBJ1-5; 10 positions match TRBD1. This CDR3 has 16 amino acids. The V gene end was trimmed by 9 bases and the J gene end by 0 bases; junction bases not matched to a gene: 8. Germline-derived CDR1 and CDR2 are LNHDA and SQIVND (reference sequence). This CDR3 reads CASGDRGVNSNQPQHF. CDR3 nucleotides: TGTGCCAGCGGGGACAGGGGAGTAAATAGCAATCAGCCCCAGCATTTT.

The rearrangement joins TRBV2 to TRBJ1-2; TRBD1 agrees at 8 bases. From germline, CDR1 is SNHLY and CDR2 FYNNEI. J lost 4 bases, V lost 6 bases, and 7 bases had no gene match. The CDR3 has 14 amino acids. CDR3 region: CASRNSGGFYGYTF. The CDR3 nucleotides are TGTGCCAGCAGAAATTCAGGGGGCTTCTATGGCTACACCTTC.

The gene calls are TRBV9 and TRBJ1-1, with 7 bases matching TRBD1. The CDR3 extends over 17 amino acids. Germline V lookup: CDR1 SGDLS, CDR2 YYNGEE. V lost 3 bases and J lost 4; bases outside the gene matches: 15. DNA for the CDR3: TGTGCCAGCAGCGGAGCAGGGACAGACCTACGAACCACTGAAGCTTTCTTT. Protein sequence: CASSGAGTDLRTTEAFF.

V gene TRBV18 combines with J gene TRBJ2-7; D is uncertain. This CDR3 has 12 residues. Deletions cut 1 base from V and 13 bases from J, with 14 bases between. Per the germline V gene, CDR1 is KGHSH and CDR2 is LQKENI. CDR3 sequence: CASSPQQRGFYF. CDR3 sequence (DNA): TGTGCCAGCTCACCACAGCAACGTGGTTTTTACTTC.

This sequence joins TRBV5-4 and TRBJ2-3; 12 nucleotides align to TRBD2. J gave up 5 bases and V 5 bases, and 9 bases lay outside the gene matches. The V gene's germline CDR1 is SGHNT and CDR2 YYREEE (reference sequence). CDR3 length: 16 amino acids. This CDR3 reads CASSQGLAGGQDTQYF. The CDR3 DNA reads as TGTGCCAGCAGTCAGGGGCTAGCGGGAGGGCAAGATACGCAGTATTTT.

Written as DNA, the CDR3 is TGTGCCAGCAGCTTATCCGGGGGATACAATGAGCAGTTCTTC. Protein sequence: CASSLSGGYNEQFF. The chain recombines TRBV5-5 with TRBJ2-1; D is perhaps TRBD2 (6 bases). CDR3 length: 14 residues. The V end lost 2 bases, the J end lost 4 bases, and 10 bases lay between the germline ends. The germline V gene has CDR1 SGHKS and CDR2 YYEKEE (reference sequence).

The CDR3 DNA sequence: TGTGCCAGCACCCCGCGAGCCCTCGAGGGGACCCAGTACTTC. Residues: CASTPRALEGTQYF. V is TRBV9 and J is TRBJ2-5; perhaps TRBD2 as D (5 bases). This CDR3 contains 14 residues. Deletions cut 6 bases from V and 7 bases from J, with 19 bases between. CDR1 and CDR2 from the germline V gene are SGDLS and YYNGEE.

This chain links TRBV5-5 with TRBJ2-1, with TRBD2 matching 7 bases. This CDR3 spans 18 amino acids. Unmatched junction bases numbered 13, after V lost 4 bases and J lost 0 bases. CDR1 and CDR2 from the germline V gene are SGHKS and YYEKEE (reference sequence). CDR3 amino acids: CASSPYILAESSYNEQFF. DNA for the CDR3: TGTGCCAGCAGCCCTTATATCCTAGCGGAAAGCTCCTACAATGAGCAGTTCTTC.

The rearrangement joins TRBV6-1 to TRBJ2-5; D gene ambiguous. The CDR3 has 13 residues. The germline CDR1 and CDR2 sequences are MNHNS and SASEGT. Trimming left V 8 bases short and J 5 bases short, with 15 bases between. The CDR3 loop reads CASAGPIWETQYF. The CDR3 nucleotides read TGTGCCAGCGCCGGACCCATTTGGGAGACCCAGTACTTC.

This rearrangement joins TRBV28 to TRBJ1-2, with 9 bases matching TRBD1. Unmatched junction bases numbered 4, after V lost 8 bases and J lost 6 bases. This CDR3 has 12 residues. The V gene's germline CDR1 is MDHEN and CDR2 SYDVKM. The CDR3 DNA reads as TGTGCCAGCGTAACAGGGGGCCATGGCTACACCTTC. Amino acids: CASVTGGHGYTF.

The V and J genes are TRBV4-1 and TRBJ1-2; D is uncertain. Per the germline V gene, CDR1 is MGHRA and CDR2 is YSYEKL. CDR3 length: 14 residues. V lost 4 bases and J lost 4, with 13 bases in between. CDR3: CASSPGENRYGYTF. The CDR3 nucleotides read TGCGCCAGCAGCCCTGGGGAGAACCGCTATGGCTACACCTTC.

This sequence joins TRBV18 and TRBJ1-2; the D gene is possibly TRBD1 (5 bases). The CDR3 has 14 amino acids. V was shortened by 2 bases and J by 6 bases, with 13 bases between the two germline ends. Germline CDR1 and CDR2: KGHSH and LQKENI. The CDR3 DNA is TGTGCCAGCTCACCAAGGGGCCGCTTAGATGGCTACACCTTC. It yields the protein CASSPRGRLDGYTF. Full variable domain (rest looked up from reference TRBV18 and TRBJ1-2): NAGVMQNPRHLVRRRGQEARLRCSPMKGHSHVYWYRQLPEEGLKFMVYLQKENIIDESGMPKERFSAEFPKEGPSILRIQQVVRGDSAAYFCASSPRGRLDGYTFGSGTRLTVV.

The chain carries TRBV5-1 and TRBJ2-7, with 11 bases fitting TRBD2. V lost 1 base to trimming and J lost 5 bases; unmatched junction nucleotides: 14. Germline lookup yields CDR1 SGHRS and CDR2 YFSETQ. The CDR3 is 18 amino acids. The CDR3 region is CASSLISGRALRPDEQYF. In DNA form, the CDR3 reads TGCGCCAGCAGCTTGATTAGCGGGAGGGCCCTGCGCCCTGACGAGCAGTACTTC.

As DNA, the CDR3 is TGTGCCAGCAGCTTCGACTCCCTCGGGGATCGACTCATCTCCTACGAGCAGTACTTC. Amino acids: CASSFDSLGDRLISYEQYF. V gene TRBV2 combines with J gene TRBJ2-7; tentative D call: TRBD2 (5 bases). Trimming cost V 6 bases and J 0 bases, with 27 bases left between them. In germline, CDR1 is SNHLY, CDR2 FYNNEI. The CDR3 sequence is 19 residues long.

The chain carries TRBV7-2 and TRBJ2-7; 11 nucleotides match TRBD2. Losses at the gene ends were 1 base for V and 5 bases for J; bases not matched to a gene: 1. Per the germline V gene, CDR1 is SGHTA and CDR2 is FQGNSA. This CDR3 comprises 14 residues. CDR3 sequence reads: CASSLGGLADEQYF. CDR3 bases: TGTGCCAGCAGCTTAGGGGGACTAGCGGACGAGCAGTACTTC.

The chain couples TRBV10-3 to TRBJ2-3, with TRBD1 identical over 9 bases. Germline V lookup: CDR1 ENHRY, CDR2 SYGVKD. The CDR3 is 15 amino acids. With V trimmed by 7 bases and J by 2 bases, 7 bases remained unmatched. CDR3 in amino acids: CAIKRTGAFTDTQYF. CDR3 DNA sequence: TGTGCCATCAAGCGGACAGGGGCTTTCACAGATACGCAGTATTTT.

This chain joins TRBV7-2 and TRBJ2-3; D remains unclear. The germline gives CDR1 SGHTA, CDR2 FQGNSA. The CDR3 loop spans 14 amino acids. Trimming removed 2 bases from V and 2 bases from J, with 8 bases in between. The CDR3: CASSLFRDTDTQYF. Written as DNA, the CDR3 is TGTGCCAGCAGCTTATTTAGAGACACAGATACGCAGTATTTT.

The V gene is TRBV5-1, the J gene TRBJ1-2; 8 positions agree with TRBD1. Germline V gene sequence: CDR1 SGHRS, CDR2 YFSETQ. J was trimmed by 7 bases and V by 0 bases; bases with no gene match: 17. The CDR3 sequence is 18 residues long. DNA of the CDR3: TGCGCCAGCAGCTTGGAAGGCCATGCACAGGGGGGGTTCCGTGGCTACACCTTC. It yields the protein CASSLEGHAQGGFRGYTF. The variable domain in full, with the rest retrieved from reference TRBV5-1 and TRBJ1-2, is KAGVTQTPRYLIKTRGQQVTLSCSPISGHRSVSWYQQTPGQGLQFLFEYFSETQRNKGNFPGRFSGRQFSNSRSEMNVSTLELGDSALYLCASSLEGHAQGGFRGYTFGSGTRLTVV.